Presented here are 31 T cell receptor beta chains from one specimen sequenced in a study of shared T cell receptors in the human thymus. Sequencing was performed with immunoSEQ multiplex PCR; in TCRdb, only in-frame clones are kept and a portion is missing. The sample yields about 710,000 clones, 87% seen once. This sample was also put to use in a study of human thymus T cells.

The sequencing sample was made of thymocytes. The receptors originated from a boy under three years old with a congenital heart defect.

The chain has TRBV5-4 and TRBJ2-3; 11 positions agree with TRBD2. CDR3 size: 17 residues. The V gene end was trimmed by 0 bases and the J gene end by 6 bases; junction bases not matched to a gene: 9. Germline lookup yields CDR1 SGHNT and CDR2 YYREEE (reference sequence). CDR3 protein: CASSLGVSGGAVDTQYF. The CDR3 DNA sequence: TGTGCCAGCAGCTTGGGGGTTAGCGGGGGGGCCGTGGATACGCAGTATTTT.

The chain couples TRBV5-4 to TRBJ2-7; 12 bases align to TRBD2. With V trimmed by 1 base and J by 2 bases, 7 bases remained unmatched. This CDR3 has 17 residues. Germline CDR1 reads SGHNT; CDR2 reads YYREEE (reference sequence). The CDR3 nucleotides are TGTGCCAGCAGCTTGTCGGGCCGACTAGCGGGGGCCTACGAGCAGTACTTC. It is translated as CASSLSGRLAGAYEQYF.

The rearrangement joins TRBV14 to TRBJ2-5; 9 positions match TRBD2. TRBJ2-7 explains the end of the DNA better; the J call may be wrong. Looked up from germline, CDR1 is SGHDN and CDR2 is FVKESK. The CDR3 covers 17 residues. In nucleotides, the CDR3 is TGTGCCAGCAGCCAAGCGCGGGCTCGCGGGGGGGCCTACGAGCAGTACTTC. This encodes CASSQARARGGAYEQYF.

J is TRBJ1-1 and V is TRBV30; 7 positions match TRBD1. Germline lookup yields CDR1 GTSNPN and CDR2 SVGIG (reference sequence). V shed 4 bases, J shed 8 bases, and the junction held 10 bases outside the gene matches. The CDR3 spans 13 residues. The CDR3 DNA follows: TGTGCCTGGATGACAGGGAAGGTCTCAGAAGCTTTCTTT. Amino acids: CAWMTGKVSEAFF.

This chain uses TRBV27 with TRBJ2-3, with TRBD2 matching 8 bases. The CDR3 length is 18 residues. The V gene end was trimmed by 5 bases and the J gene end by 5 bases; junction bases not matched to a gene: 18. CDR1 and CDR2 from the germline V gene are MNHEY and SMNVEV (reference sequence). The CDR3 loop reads CASSLQGQRGIQGDTQYF. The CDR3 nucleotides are TGTGCCAGCAGTCTCCAGGGGCAGCGGGGGATACAAGGAGATACGCAGTATTTT.

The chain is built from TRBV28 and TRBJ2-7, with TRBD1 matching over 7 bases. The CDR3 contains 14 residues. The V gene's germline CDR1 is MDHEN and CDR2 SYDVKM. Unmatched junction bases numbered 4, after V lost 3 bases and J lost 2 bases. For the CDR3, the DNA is TGTGCCAGCAGTTTTGGGGGACAGCCCTACGAGCAGTACTTC. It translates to CASSFGGQPYEQYF.

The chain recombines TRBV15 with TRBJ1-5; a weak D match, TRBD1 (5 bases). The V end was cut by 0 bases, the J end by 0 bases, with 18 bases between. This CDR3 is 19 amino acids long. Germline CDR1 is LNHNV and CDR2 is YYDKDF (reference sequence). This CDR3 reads CATSREVSFGAYSNQPQHF. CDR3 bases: TGTGCCACCAGCAGAGAAGTGAGCTTTGGGGCATATAGCAATCAGCCCCAGCATTTT. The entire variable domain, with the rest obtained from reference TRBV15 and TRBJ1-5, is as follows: DAMVIQNPRYQVTQFGKPVTLSCSQTLNHNVMYWYQQKSSQAPKLLFHYYDKDFNNEADTPDNFQSRRPNTSFCFLDIRSPGLGDTAMYLCATSREVSFGAYSNQPQHFGDGTRLSIL.

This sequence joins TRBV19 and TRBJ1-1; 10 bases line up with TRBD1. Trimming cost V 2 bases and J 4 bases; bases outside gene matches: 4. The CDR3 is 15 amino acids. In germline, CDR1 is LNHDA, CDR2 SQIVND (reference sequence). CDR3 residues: CASSILGQGTTEAFF. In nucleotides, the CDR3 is TGTGCCAGTAGTATACTGGGACAGGGGACCACTGAAGCTTTCTTT.

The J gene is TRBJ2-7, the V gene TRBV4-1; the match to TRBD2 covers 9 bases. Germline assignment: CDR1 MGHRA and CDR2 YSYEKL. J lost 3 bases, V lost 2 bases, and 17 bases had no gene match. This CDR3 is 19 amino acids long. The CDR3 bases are TGCGCCAGCAGCCAAAAGAGGGAGACTAGCGGCACCCCGATCTACGAGCAGTACTTC. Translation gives CASSQKRETSGTPIYEQYF.

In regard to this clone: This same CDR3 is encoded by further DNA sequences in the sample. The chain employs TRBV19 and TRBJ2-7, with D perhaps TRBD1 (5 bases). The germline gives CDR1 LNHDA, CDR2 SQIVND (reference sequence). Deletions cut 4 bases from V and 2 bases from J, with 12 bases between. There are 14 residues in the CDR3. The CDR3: CASSTRDRAYEQYF. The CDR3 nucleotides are TGTGCCAGTAGTACTAGAGACAGAGCCTACGAGCAGTACTTC. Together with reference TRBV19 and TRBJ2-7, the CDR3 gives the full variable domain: DGGITQSPKYLFRKEGQNVTLSCEQNLNHDAMYWYRQDPGQGLRLIYYSQIVNDFQKGDIAEGYSVSREKKESFPLTVTSAQKNPTAFYLCASSTRDRAYEQYFGPGTRLTVT.

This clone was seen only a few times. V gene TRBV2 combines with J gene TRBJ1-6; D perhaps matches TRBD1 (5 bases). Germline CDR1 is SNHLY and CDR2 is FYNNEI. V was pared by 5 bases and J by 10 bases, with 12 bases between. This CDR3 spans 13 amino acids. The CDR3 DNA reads TGTGCCAGCAGTCCAAAGGGGCCCTCACCCCTCCACTTT. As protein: CASSPKGPSPLHF. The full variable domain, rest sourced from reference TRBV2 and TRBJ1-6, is EPEVTQTPSHQVTQMGQEVILRCVPISNHLYFYWYRQILGQKVEFLVSFYNNEISEKSEIFDDQFSVERPDGSNFTLKIRSTKLEDSAMYFCASSPKGPSPLHFGNGTRLTVT.

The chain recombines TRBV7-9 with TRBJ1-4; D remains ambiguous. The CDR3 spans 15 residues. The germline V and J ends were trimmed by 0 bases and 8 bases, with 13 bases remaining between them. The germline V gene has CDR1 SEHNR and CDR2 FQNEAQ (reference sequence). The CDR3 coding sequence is TGTGCCAGCAGCTTAGCGCCCGGGAACAAAGAAAAACTGTTTTTT. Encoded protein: CASSLAPGNKEKLFF.

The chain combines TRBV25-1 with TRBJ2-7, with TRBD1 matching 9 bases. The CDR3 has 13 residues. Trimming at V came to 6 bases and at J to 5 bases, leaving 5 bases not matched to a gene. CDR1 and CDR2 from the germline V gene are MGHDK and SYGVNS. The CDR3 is CASSRTGDDEQYF. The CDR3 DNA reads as TGTGCCAGCAGCCGGACAGGGGACGACGAGCAGTACTTC.

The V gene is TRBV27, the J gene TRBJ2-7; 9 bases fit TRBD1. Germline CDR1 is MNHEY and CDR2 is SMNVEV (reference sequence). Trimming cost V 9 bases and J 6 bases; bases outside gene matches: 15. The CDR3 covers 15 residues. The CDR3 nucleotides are TGTGCCAGTACCCCCGGGACAGGGTATTTACCCGAGCAGTACTTC. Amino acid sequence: CASTPGTGYLPEQYF.

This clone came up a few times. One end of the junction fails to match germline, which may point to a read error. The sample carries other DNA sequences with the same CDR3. DNA for the CDR3: TGCGCCAGCAGCTTGGGCGACAGGGGGCTATTTGGTAATTCCCCCCTCCACTTT. Its protein product is CASSLGDRGLFGNSPLHF. The chain couples TRBV5-1 to TRBJ1-6; 10 bases match TRBD1. This CDR3 has 18 residues. CDR1 and CDR2 (germline): SGHRS, YFSETQ.

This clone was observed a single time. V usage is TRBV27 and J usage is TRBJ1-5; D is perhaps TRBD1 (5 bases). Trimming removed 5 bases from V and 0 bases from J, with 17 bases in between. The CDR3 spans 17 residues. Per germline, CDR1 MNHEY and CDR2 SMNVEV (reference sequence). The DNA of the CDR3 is TGTGCCAGCAGTCGAACAGTGACAGATTATAGCAATCAGCCCCAGCATTTT. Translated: CASSRTVTDYSNQPQHF.

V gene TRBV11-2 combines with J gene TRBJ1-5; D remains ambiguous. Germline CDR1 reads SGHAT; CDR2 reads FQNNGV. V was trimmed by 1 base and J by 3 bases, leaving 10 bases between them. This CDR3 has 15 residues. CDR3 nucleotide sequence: TGTGCCAGCAGCTTAGTAGCACGGCTCAATCAGCCCCAGCATTTT. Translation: CASSLVARLNQPQHF.

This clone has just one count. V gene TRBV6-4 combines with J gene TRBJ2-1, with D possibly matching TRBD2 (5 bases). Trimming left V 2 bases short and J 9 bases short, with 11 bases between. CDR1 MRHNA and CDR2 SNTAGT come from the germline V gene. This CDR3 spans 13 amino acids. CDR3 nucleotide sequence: TGTGCCAGCAGTGACCCGGACTCGGGTGAGCAGTTCTTC. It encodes CASSDPDSGEQFF.

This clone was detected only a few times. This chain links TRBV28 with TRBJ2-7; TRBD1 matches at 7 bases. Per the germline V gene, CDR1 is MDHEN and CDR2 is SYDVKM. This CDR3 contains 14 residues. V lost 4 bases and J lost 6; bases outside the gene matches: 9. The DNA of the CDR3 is TGTGCCAGCAGTTCGACAGGGACGGGCCTCGAGCAGTACTTC. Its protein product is CASSSTGTGLEQYF.

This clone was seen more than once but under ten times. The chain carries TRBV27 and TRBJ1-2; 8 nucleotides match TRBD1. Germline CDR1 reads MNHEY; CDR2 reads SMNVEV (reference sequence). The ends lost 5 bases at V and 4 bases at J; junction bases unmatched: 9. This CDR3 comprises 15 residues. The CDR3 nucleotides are TGTGCCAGCAGTCCGCAACAGGGGGTGGGCTATGGCTACACCTTC. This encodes CASSPQQGVGYGYTF.

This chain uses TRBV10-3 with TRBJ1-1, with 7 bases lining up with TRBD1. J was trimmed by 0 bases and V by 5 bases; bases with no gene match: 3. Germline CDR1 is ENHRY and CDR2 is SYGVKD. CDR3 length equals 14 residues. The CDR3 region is CAISSTGMNTEAFF. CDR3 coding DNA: TGTGCCATCAGTTCGACAGGGATGAACACTGAAGCTTTCTTT.

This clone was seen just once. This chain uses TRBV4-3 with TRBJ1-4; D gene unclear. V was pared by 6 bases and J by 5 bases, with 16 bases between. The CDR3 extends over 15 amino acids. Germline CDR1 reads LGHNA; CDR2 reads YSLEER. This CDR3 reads CASSYVEGRNEKLFF. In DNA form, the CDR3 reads TGCGCCAGCAGTTACGTTGAGGGAAGGAATGAAAAACTGTTTTTT.

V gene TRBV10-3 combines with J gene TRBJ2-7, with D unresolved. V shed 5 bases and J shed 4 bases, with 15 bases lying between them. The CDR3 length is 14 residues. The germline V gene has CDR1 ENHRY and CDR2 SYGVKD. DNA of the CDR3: TGTGCCATCAGTTCACCTAGGATGATTTACGAGCAGTACTTC. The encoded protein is CAISSPRMIYEQYF.

CDR3 protein: CASSELGQLSSGNTIYF. The DNA of the CDR3 is TGTGCCAGCAGTGAATTGGGACAGCTGAGCTCTGGAAACACCATATATTTT. The rearrangement joins TRBV25-1 to TRBJ1-3; TRBD1 matches 7 bases. The CDR3 consists of 17 residues. Germline loops: CDR1 MGHDK, CDR2 SYGVNS. J was trimmed by 0 bases and V by 1 base; bases with no gene match: 6.

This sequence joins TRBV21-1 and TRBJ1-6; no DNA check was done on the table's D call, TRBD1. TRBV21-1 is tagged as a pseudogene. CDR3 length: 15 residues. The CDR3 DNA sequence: TGTGCCAGCAGCCAGGGGCGGAGCCAAAATTCACCCCTCCACTTT. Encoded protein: CASSQGRSQNSPLHF.

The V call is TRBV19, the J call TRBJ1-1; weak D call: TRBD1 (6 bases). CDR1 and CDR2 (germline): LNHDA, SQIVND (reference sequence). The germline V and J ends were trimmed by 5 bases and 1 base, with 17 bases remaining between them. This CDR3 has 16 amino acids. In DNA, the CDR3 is TGTGCCAGTAGTCTCTCCGGGACACGAGGGAACACTGAAGCTTTCTTT. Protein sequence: CASSLSGTRGNTEAFF.

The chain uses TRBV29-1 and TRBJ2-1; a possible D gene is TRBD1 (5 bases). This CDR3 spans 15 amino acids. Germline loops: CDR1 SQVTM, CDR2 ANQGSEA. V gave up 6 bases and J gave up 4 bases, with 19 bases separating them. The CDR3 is CSVETQGRRYNEQFF. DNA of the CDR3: TGCAGCGTGGAAACCCAGGGCCGCCGATACAATGAGCAGTTCTTC.

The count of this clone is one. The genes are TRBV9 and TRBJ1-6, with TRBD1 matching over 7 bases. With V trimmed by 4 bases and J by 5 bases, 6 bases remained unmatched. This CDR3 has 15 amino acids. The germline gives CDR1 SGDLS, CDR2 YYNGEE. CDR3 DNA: TGTGCCAGCAGCCGGGGGACAGCAAATAATTCACCCCTCCACTTT. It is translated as CASSRGTANNSPLHF.

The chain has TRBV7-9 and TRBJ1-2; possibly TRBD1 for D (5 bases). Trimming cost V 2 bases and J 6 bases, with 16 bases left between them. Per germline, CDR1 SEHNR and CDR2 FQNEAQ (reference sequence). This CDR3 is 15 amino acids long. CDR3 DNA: TGTGCCAGCAGCTTATGGGGCCCTGACCTTGATGGCTACACCTTC. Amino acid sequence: CASSLWGPDLDGYTF.

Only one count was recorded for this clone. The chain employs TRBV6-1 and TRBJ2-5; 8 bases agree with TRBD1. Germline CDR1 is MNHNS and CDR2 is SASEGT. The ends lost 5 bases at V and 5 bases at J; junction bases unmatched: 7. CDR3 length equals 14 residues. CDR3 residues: CASSPGQGGETQYF. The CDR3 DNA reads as TGTGCCAGCAGTCCAGGACAGGGCGGCGAGACCCAGTACTTC.

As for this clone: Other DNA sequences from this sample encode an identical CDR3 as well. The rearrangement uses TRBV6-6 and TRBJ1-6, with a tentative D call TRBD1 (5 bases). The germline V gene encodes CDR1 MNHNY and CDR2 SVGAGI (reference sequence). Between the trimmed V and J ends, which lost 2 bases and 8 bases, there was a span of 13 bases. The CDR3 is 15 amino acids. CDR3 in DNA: TGTGCCAGCAGTTACGGGGTCAGGGCCGATTCACCCCTCCACTTT. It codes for CASSYGVRADSPLHF.